Listed below are T cell receptor beta chains from one sample, sequenced in a study of Ad26.COV2.S vaccination and SARS-CoV-2 variants. Generated by immunoSEQ multiplex PCR, the TCRdb table keeps only in-frame clones and is missing some. Of about 350,000 clones detected, 70% to 90% appear once; the ten largest clones hold 3% to 4%. This sample comprised peripheral blood, obtained in a trial of Ad26.COV2.S vaccine versus placebo. The receptors shown here come from a person between 18 and 65 years old who received the Ad26.COV2.S COVID-19 vaccine or a placebo. Both conserved end residues are part of each CDR3. Fields, in order: J gene, clone size, D gene, V gene, CDR3 protein, CDR3 DNA. D genes are given only for firm matches. For some rows the clone size is stated as once, few or many, or as a class when expanded; others skip it.

J gene: TRBJ2-3; clone size: .; D gene: TRBD2; V gene: TRBV11-2; CDR3 protein: CASSLDFTSGRWKSTDTQYF; CDR3 DNA: TGTGCCAGCAGCTTAGATTTCACTAGCGGGAGGTGGAAAAGCACAGATACGCAGTATTTT
J gene: TRBJ1-5; clone size: .; D gene: .; V gene: TRBV24-1; CDR3 protein: CATSGDNQPQHF; CDR3 DNA: TGTGCCACTAGTGGGGACAATCAGCCCCAGCATTTT
J gene: TRBJ2-3; clone size: .; D gene: TRBD1; V gene: TRBV3-1/TRBV3-2; CDR3 protein: CASSQDLVRGTGVTDTQYF; CDR3 DNA: TGTGCCAGCAGCCAAGATCTAGTTAGAGGGACAGGGGTAACAGATACGCAGTATTTT
J gene: TRBJ1-6; clone size: .; D gene: TRBD1; V gene: TRBV18; CDR3 protein: CASSVKTGEGSPLHF; CDR3 DNA: TGTGCCAGCTCAGTCAAGACAGGGGAAGGGTCACCCCTCCACTTT
J gene: TRBJ2-2; clone size: .; D gene: .; V gene: TRBV28; CDR3 protein: CATHGSGELFF; CDR3 DNA: TGTGCCACCCATGGGTCCGGGGAGCTGTTTTTT
J gene: TRBJ2-7; clone size: .; D gene: .; V gene: TRBV5-4; CDR3 protein: CASSQGALYEQYF; CDR3 DNA: TGTGCCAGCAGTCAAGGGGCTTTGTACGAGCAGTACTTC
J gene: TRBJ2-7; clone size: .; D gene: TRBD2; V gene: TRBV6-5; CDR3 protein: CASSYWLAGLPYEQYF; CDR3 DNA: TGTGCCAGCAGTTACTGGCTAGCGGGCCTACCCTACGAGCAGTACTTC
J gene: TRBJ1-1; clone size: .; D gene: .; V gene: TRBV6-5; CDR3 protein: CASSSGLVGTEAFF; CDR3 DNA: TGTGCCAGCAGCTCCGGATTAGTCGGGACTGAAGCTTTCTTT
J gene: TRBJ2-5; clone size: .; D gene: TRBD2; V gene: TRBV14; CDR3 protein: CASSRLAGQETQYF; CDR3 DNA: TGTGCCAGCAGTAGACTAGCGGGCCAAGAGACCCAGTACTTC
J gene: TRBJ2-7; clone size: .; D gene: .; V gene: TRBV4-3; CDR3 protein: CASSQDRGTDLYEQYF; CDR3 DNA: TGCGCCAGCAGCCAAGATCGGGGGACGGATTTATACGAGCAGTACTTC
J gene: TRBJ2-3; clone size: .; D gene: TRBD2; V gene: TRBV5-1; CDR3 protein: CASSSGTSVPNTQYF; CDR3 DNA: TGCGCCAGCAGCTCCGGGACTAGCGTTCCGAATACGCAGTATTTT
J gene: TRBJ2-5; clone size: .; D gene: .; V gene: TRBV6-1; CDR3 protein: CASSDSGGRETQYF; CDR3 DNA: TGTGCCAGCAGTGATTCGGGGGGCAGAGAGACCCAGTACTTC
J gene: TRBJ1-3; clone size: .; D gene: TRBD1; V gene: TRBV7-9; CDR3 protein: CASSPGTGTLSGNTIYF; CDR3 DNA: TGTGCCAGCAGCCCCGGGACAGGGACTCTCTCTGGAAACACCATATATTTT
J gene: TRBJ1-5; clone size: .; D gene: TRBD1; V gene: TRBV6-2/TRBV6-3; CDR3 protein: CASSQWAGGSNQPQHF; CDR3 DNA: TGTGCCAGCAGTCAATGGGCAGGGGGTAGCAATCAGCCCCAGCATTTT
J gene: TRBJ2-1; clone size: .; D gene: .; V gene: TRBV5-1; CDR3 protein: CASSSLGGYNEQFF; CDR3 DNA: TGCGCCAGCAGCTCCCTAGGCGGTTACAATGAGCAGTTCTTC
J gene: TRBJ1-5; clone size: .; D gene: .; V gene: TRBV12-3/TRBV12-4; CDR3 protein: CASRRSWNQPQHF; CDR3 DNA: TGTGCCAGCAGGCGGAGTTGGAATCAGCCCCAGCATTTT
J gene: TRBJ2-1; clone size: .; D gene: .; V gene: TRBV6-2/TRBV6-3; CDR3 protein: CASSYGPTGISEQFF; CDR3 DNA: TGTGCCAGCAGTTACGGCCCGACTGGAATTAGTGAGCAGTTCTTC
J gene: TRBJ1-3; clone size: many; D gene: TRBD1; V gene: TRBV27; CDR3 protein: CASRPAGTGGNTIYF; CDR3 DNA: TGTGCCAGCAGACCCGCCGGGACAGGGGGAAACACCATATATTTT
J gene: TRBJ2-1; clone size: .; D gene: .; V gene: TRBV18; CDR3 protein: CASSPSSYNEQFF; CDR3 DNA: TGTGCCAGCTCACCATCGTCCTACAATGAGCAGTTCTTC
J gene: TRBJ2-3; clone size: once; D gene: TRBD2; V gene: TRBV7-2; CDR3 protein: CASSLLAVLSDTQYF; CDR3 DNA: TGTGCCAGCAGCTTACTAGCGGTCCTGTCAGATACGCAGTATTTT
J gene: TRBJ2-3; clone size: few; D gene: .; V gene: TRBV7-2; CDR3 protein: CASSLDRSTDTQYF; CDR3 DNA: TGTGCCAGCAGCTTGGATAGGAGCACAGATACGCAGTATTTT
J gene: TRBJ2-1; clone size: .; D gene: .; V gene: TRBV5-4; CDR3 protein: CASSLGQTRSYNEQFF; CDR3 DNA: TGTGCCAGCAGCTTGGGGCAGACACGCTCCTACAATGAGCAGTTCTTC
J gene: TRBJ2-5; clone size: .; D gene: .; V gene: TRBV5-8; CDR3 protein: CASSLSRASLQETQYF; CDR3 DNA: TGTGCCAGCAGCTTGAGTAGGGCTAGCTTACAAGAGACCCAGTACTTC
J gene: TRBJ2-1; clone size: .; D gene: TRBD1; V gene: TRBV6-5; CDR3 protein: CASGPGQRYNEQFF; CDR3 DNA: TGTGCCAGCGGACCGGGACAGCGGTACAATGAGCAGTTCTTC
J gene: TRBJ2-7; clone size: .; D gene: .; V gene: TRBV18; CDR3 protein: CASSPPGNGEQYF; CDR3 DNA: TGTGCCAGCTCACCCCCAGGTAACGGCGAGCAGTACTTC
J gene: TRBJ1-1; clone size: once; D gene: .; V gene: TRBV18; CDR3 protein: CASSPSPGGMNTEAFF; CDR3 DNA: TGTGCCAGCTCCCCCTCCCCCGGGGGCATGAACACTGAAGCTTTCTTT
J gene: TRBJ1-1; clone size: .; D gene: TRBD1; V gene: TRBV30; CDR3 protein: CAWTRTGETEAFF; CDR3 DNA: TGTGCCTGGACCCGGACAGGGGAAACTGAAGCTTTCTTT
J gene: TRBJ2-3; clone size: .; D gene: .; V gene: TRBV24-1; CDR3 protein: CATRRGDTQYF; CDR3 DNA: TGTGCCACTCGGAGGGGGGATACGCAGTATTTT
J gene: TRBJ2-5; clone size: .; D gene: .; V gene: TRBV3-1/TRBV3-2; CDR3 protein: CASSRGLAQETQYF; CDR3 DNA: TGTGCCAGCAGCCGCGGACTGGCGCAAGAGACCCAGTACTTC
J gene: TRBJ1-5; clone size: .; D gene: .; V gene: TRBV7-8; CDR3 protein: CASSLEGGGYSNQPQHF; CDR3 DNA: TGTGCCAGCAGCTTAGAGGGGGGGGGCTATAGCAATCAGCCCCAGCATTTT
J gene: TRBJ1-1; clone size: .; D gene: .; V gene: TRBV7-2; CDR3 protein: CASSFTLGVGAEAFF; CDR3 DNA: TGTGCCAGCAGCTTTACTCTGGGGGTAGGGGCTGAAGCTTTCTTT
J gene: TRBJ2-2; clone size: .; D gene: TRBD1; V gene: TRBV3-1/TRBV3-2; CDR3 protein: CASSQRQGTGELFF; CDR3 DNA: TGTGCCAGCAGCCAACGACAGGGGACCGGGGAGCTGTTTTTT
J gene: TRBJ2-3; clone size: .; D gene: TRBD2; V gene: TRBV9; CDR3 protein: CASSVATSGTDTQYF; CDR3 DNA: TGTGCCAGCAGCGTAGCTACTAGCGGCACAGATACGCAGTATTTT
J gene: TRBJ1-1; clone size: .; D gene: .; V gene: TRBV30; CDR3 protein: CAWSPSLDTEAFF; CDR3 DNA: TGTGCCTGGTCGCCCAGTTTGGACACTGAAGCTTTCTTT
J gene: TRBJ1-1; clone size: .; D gene: TRBD1; V gene: TRBV5-1; CDR3 protein: CASNDRAGGTEAFF; CDR3 DNA: TGCGCCAGCAACGACAGGGCTGGGGGCACTGAAGCTTTCTTT
J gene: TRBJ2-1; clone size: few; D gene: .; V gene: TRBV13; CDR3 protein: CASSYSLQISYNEQFF; CDR3 DNA: TGTGCCAGCAGCTACTCACTACAGATCTCCTACAATGAGCAGTTCTTC
J gene: TRBJ2-2; clone size: .; D gene: TRBD2; V gene: TRBV24-1; CDR3 protein: CATSGLAANTGELFF; CDR3 DNA: TGTGCCACCAGTGGTCTAGCGGCGAACACCGGGGAGCTGTTTTTT
J gene: TRBJ2-3; clone size: once; D gene: .; V gene: TRBV9; CDR3 protein: CASSLWDGNTDTQYF; CDR3 DNA: TGTGCCAGCAGCCTCTGGGACGGCAACACAGATACGCAGTATTTT
J gene: TRBJ1-6; clone size: .; D gene: TRBD1; V gene: TRBV25-1; CDR3 protein: CASSDDRARSYNSPLHF; CDR3 DNA: TGTGCCAGCAGTGATGACAGGGCCCGCTCCTATAATTCACCCCTCCACTTT
J gene: TRBJ1-1; clone size: .; D gene: .; V gene: TRBV29-1; CDR3 protein: CSVEGDTEAFF; CDR3 DNA: TGCAGCGTTGAGGGGGACACTGAAGCTTTCTTT
J gene: TRBJ2-1; clone size: .; D gene: TRBD2; V gene: TRBV5-1; CDR3 protein: CASESGSSYNEQFF; CDR3 DNA: TGCGCCAGCGAAAGCGGGAGCTCCTACAATGAGCAGTTCTTC
J gene: TRBJ1-4; clone size: .; D gene: TRBD1; V gene: TRBV27; CDR3 protein: CASRRQGSNEKLFF; CDR3 DNA: TGTGCCAGCAGACGACAGGGGAGTAATGAAAAACTGTTTTTT
J gene: TRBJ2-3; clone size: .; D gene: TRBD2; V gene: TRBV10-1; CDR3 protein: CASSGAGGPDTQYF; CDR3 DNA: TGCGCCAGCAGTGGTGCGGGAGGGCCAGATACGCAGTATTTT
J gene: TRBJ2-1; clone size: .; D gene: .; V gene: TRBV27; CDR3 protein: CASFGSSYNEQFF; CDR3 DNA: TGTGCCTCCTTCGGGAGCTCCTACAATGAGCAGTTCTTC
J gene: TRBJ2-7; clone size: .; D gene: .; V gene: TRBV21-1; CDR3 protein: CASSKEGSTYEQYF; CDR3 DNA: TGTGCCAGCAGCAAAGAGGGCAGCACCTACGAGCAGTACTTC
J gene: TRBJ2-5; clone size: .; D gene: .; V gene: TRBV18; CDR3 protein: CASSPHPQQTQYF; CDR3 DNA: TGTGCCAGCTCACCACACCCTCAGCAGACCCAGTACTTC
J gene: TRBJ2-1; clone size: .; D gene: .; V gene: TRBV6-2/TRBV6-3; CDR3 protein: CASSQLRDINEQFF; CDR3 DNA: TGTGCCAGCAGTCAACTCCGGGACATCAATGAGCAGTTCTTC